This T cell receptor (beta chain) is drawn from a study of post-analysis software for immune sequencing data. About this clonotype: Its antigen is unidentified.

Libraries were made from TCR beta cDNA, and they carried unique molecular identifiers. One entry per CDR3 protein, called by TCRdb with MiXCR from the PCR reads. The profile shows roughly 670,000 distinct CDR3 sequences, approximately 60% of them singletons. V lost 5 bases and J 1 base, leaving 11 bases between the germline ends. CDR3 size: 14 residues. Germline V gene lookup returns CDR1 SGHRS and CDR2 YFSETQ. The study, taken as a whole, reports: Controls' normalized Chao1 diversity significantly exceeded that of multiple sclerosis patients. Batch-matched samples strongly co-clustered by F measure. TRBV segments more frequent in patients than in controls numbered a few and included TRBV5-6, TRBV5-1 and TRBV20-1.

This sequence was found in a girl aged 2 to 9 with multiple sclerosis. This sequence joins TRBV5-1 and TRBJ2-3, with D perhaps matching TRBD2 (6 bases). The specimen was blood. CDR3 bases: TGCGCCAGCAGGGAGCGGGTAGGCACAGATACGCAGTATTTT. As protein: CASRERVGTDTQYF.